The rows below give T cell receptor beta chains drawn from one sample of a study of CD8+ T cells in alopecia areata. Clones were sequenced by immunoSEQ multiplex PCR, and TCRdb holds only the in-frame ones, with some missing. The data hold 150,000 or so clones, with about 71% observed a single time. This specimen consisted of CD4+ T cells sorted from blood, obtained at week 4, from a patient treated with tofacitinib. These receptors were obtained from a human donor with alopecia areata. Each CDR3 is given with its conserved first and last residue. The order of the fields is V gene, D gene, J gene, clone size, CDR3 DNA, CDR3 protein. A D gene is named only where the DNA matches it firmly. Expanded clones are given a class, and other clones once, few, many or no size at all.

V gene: TRBV30; D gene: -; J gene: TRBJ1-4; clone size: -; CDR3 DNA: TGTGCCTGGAGTGTAGGACAGATCCGGTTTTTT; CDR3 protein: CAWSVGQIRFF
V gene: TRBV28; D gene: -; J gene: TRBJ1-2; clone size: -; CDR3 DNA: TGTGCCAGCAGTTTAATTGACAAGTCGCGTGGCTACACCTTC; CDR3 protein: CASSLIDKSRGYTF
V gene: TRBV5-1; D gene: -; J gene: TRBJ2-2; clone size: -; CDR3 DNA: TGCGCCAGCAGCTTCACGGGTACGAACACCGGGGAGCTGTTTTTT; CDR3 protein: CASSFTGTNTGELFF
V gene: TRBV30; D gene: -; J gene: TRBJ2-7; clone size: -; CDR3 DNA: TGTGCCTGGAATTACAATTCCTACGAGCAGTACTTC; CDR3 protein: CAWNYNSYEQYF
V gene: TRBV5-4; D gene: TRBD1; J gene: TRBJ2-2; clone size: -; CDR3 DNA: TGTGCCAGCAGCTCCGGACAGGGAGGTACCGGGGAGCTGTTTTTT; CDR3 protein: CASSSGQGGTGELFF
V gene: TRBV30; D gene: -; J gene: TRBJ2-3; clone size: -; CDR3 DNA: TGTGCCTGGAGTACCTATTTAAGGGGTTATACAGATACGCAGTATTTT; CDR3 protein: CAWSTYLRGYTDTQYF
V gene: TRBV30; D gene: -; J gene: TRBJ1-4; clone size: -; CDR3 DNA: TGTGCCTGGAAATTAGCAGCCGAAAAACTGTTTTTT; CDR3 protein: CAWKLAAEKLFF
V gene: TRBV11-2; D gene: -; J gene: TRBJ1-1; clone size: -; CDR3 DNA: TGTGCCAGCCCAGCCGTCGGGACACTGGGGAACACTGAAGCTTTCTTT; CDR3 protein: CASPAVGTLGNTEAFF
V gene: TRBV2; D gene: -; J gene: TRBJ1-1; clone size: -; CDR3 DNA: TGTGCCAGCACAGGGAACACTGAAGCTTTCTTT; CDR3 protein: CASTGNTEAFF
V gene: TRBV30; D gene: -; J gene: TRBJ1-2; clone size: few; CDR3 DNA: TGTGCCTGGATATCGGGGAGAGGGAATGGCTACACCTTC; CDR3 protein: CAWISGRGNGYTF
V gene: TRBV2; D gene: -; J gene: TRBJ1-4; clone size: -; CDR3 DNA: TGTGCCAGCCGCCGCTCTGCCAATGAAAAACTGTTTTTT; CDR3 protein: CASRRSANEKLFF
V gene: TRBV11-2; D gene: -; J gene: TRBJ2-1; clone size: -; CDR3 DNA: TGTGCCAGCAGCTCGAAAAGCCAGCTTAGTAATGAGGATGAGCAGTTCTTC; CDR3 protein: CASSSKSQLSNEDEQFF
V gene: TRBV29-1; D gene: TRBD2; J gene: TRBJ2-5; clone size: once; CDR3 DNA: TGCAGCGTTGTCGCCGGGACTATCTCCCAAGAGACCCAGTACTTC; CDR3 protein: CSVVAGTISQETQYF
V gene: TRBV29-1; D gene: -; J gene: TRBJ2-5; clone size: -; CDR3 DNA: TGCAGCGTTGTGGGGGCGGGTCAAGAGACCCAGTACTTC; CDR3 protein: CSVVGAGQETQYF